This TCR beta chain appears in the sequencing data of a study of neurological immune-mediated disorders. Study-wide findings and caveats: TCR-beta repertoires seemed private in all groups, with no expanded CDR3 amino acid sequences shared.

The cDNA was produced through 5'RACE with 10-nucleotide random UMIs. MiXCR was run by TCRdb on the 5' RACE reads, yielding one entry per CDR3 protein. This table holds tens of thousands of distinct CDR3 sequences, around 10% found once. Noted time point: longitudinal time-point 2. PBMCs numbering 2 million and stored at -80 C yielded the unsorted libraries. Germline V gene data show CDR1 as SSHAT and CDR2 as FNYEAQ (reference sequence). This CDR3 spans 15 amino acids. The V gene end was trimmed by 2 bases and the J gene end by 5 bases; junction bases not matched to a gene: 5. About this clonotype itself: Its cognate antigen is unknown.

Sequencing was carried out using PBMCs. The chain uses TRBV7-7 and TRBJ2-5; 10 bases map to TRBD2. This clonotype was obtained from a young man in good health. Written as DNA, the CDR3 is TGTGCCAGCAGCTTACTAGCGGGAGTTGGGGAGACCCAGTACTTC. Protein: CASSLLAGVGETQYF.